These 8 T cell receptor beta chains came from one sample sequenced in a study of T cells after yellow fever vaccination. MiXCR, run by TCRdb on the 5' RACE reads, gives a single entry per CDR3 protein. The repertoire holds 400,000 or so distinct CDR3 sequences, with roughly 12% as singletons. The material sequenced was PBMCs, taken on the day of the first yellow fever vaccination. Every receptor here comes from a man in his late teens or twenties who received the YFV17D yellow fever vaccine.

Many counts were recorded for this clonotype. The genes are TRBV4-2 and TRBJ2-7; D unclear. CDR1 and CDR2 from the germline V gene are LGHNA and YNFKEQ. This CDR3 is 14 amino acids long. Trimming removed 1 base at V and 7 bases at J, with 14 bases between. The CDR3 is CASSQAPALGEQYF. The CDR3 nucleotides are TGTGCCAGCAGCCAAGCACCGGCTCTGGGTGAGCAGTACTTC.

The J gene is TRBJ1-5, the V gene TRBV7-2; D is uncertain. Trimming pared 3 bases from V and 8 bases from J, leaving 11 bases between. The CDR3 has 13 residues. Germline-derived CDR1 and CDR2 are SGHTA and FQGNSA. The CDR3 sequence is CASSFSGVEPQHF. CDR3 nucleotide sequence: TGTGCCAGCAGCTTCAGTGGGGTGGAGCCCCAGCATTTT.

With respect to this clonotype: Because the CDR3's place on the DNA is in doubt, the DNA is left out and the CDR3 is given as listed by TCRdb. V and J are TRBV1 and TRBJ2-2; TRBD2, the D gene given by the table, was not confirmed from the DNA. TRBV1 is assigned pseudogene status. The CDR3 totals 15 residues, both ends included. This CDR3 reads CTSSRVAGGTGELFF.

This clonotype was seen a few times. V and J are TRBV5-1 and TRBJ1-4; D is ambiguous. This CDR3 has 14 residues. Germline lookup yields CDR1 SGHRS and CDR2 YFSETQ. Trimming shortened V by 2 bases and J by 0 bases, and 5 bases separated the two germline ends. CDR3: CASSLSSTNEKLFF. The CDR3 nucleotides are TGCGCCAGCAGCTTATCCTCAACTAATGAAAAACTGTTTTTT. The entire variable domain, with the rest obtained from reference TRBV5-1 and TRBJ1-4, is as follows: KAGVTQTPRYLIKTRGQQVTLSCSPISGHRSVSWYQQTPGQGLQFLFEYFSETQRNKGNFPGRFSGRQFSNSRSEMNVSTLELGDSALYLCASSLSSTNEKLFFGSGTQLSVL.

The chain employs TRBV6-2 or TRBV6-3 and TRBJ2-2; TRBD2 matches at 9 bases. This CDR3 is 15 amino acids long. Per germline, CDR1 MNHEY and CDR2 SVGEGT. The V gene end was trimmed by 5 bases and the J gene end by 6 bases; junction bases not matched to a gene: 7. CDR3 nucleotide sequence: TGTGCCAGCAGTACTGGCGGGGGGGCCGCCGGGGAGCTGTTTTTT. It translates to CASSTGGGAAGELFF.

To note about this clonotype: This may arise from a read error, as a much more abundant clone is one base away. The V call is TRBV6-2 or TRBV6-3, the J call TRBJ2-7, with TRBD1 matching 7 bases. V was pared by 2 bases and J by 6 bases, with 10 bases of the junction left unmatched. The length of the CDR3 is 15 residues. Germline V gene sequence: CDR1 MNHEY, CDR2 SVGEGT. The CDR3 protein is CASSYPPKGGIEQYV. The CDR3 DNA sequence: TGTGCCAGCAGTTACCCCCCTAAAGGGGGCATCGAGCAGTACGTC.

The chain joins TRBV12-3 or TRBV12-4 to TRBJ1-5; D may be TRBD1 (6 bases). The V and J ends lost 6 bases and 10 bases respectively, with 19 bases between them. This CDR3 comprises 14 residues. The CDR3 is CASRTDSPQPPQHF. The CDR3 DNA reads TGTGCCAGCAGGACGGACAGCCCACAACCCCCCCAGCATTTT.

This clonotype showed up just a few times. The CDR3 loop is CASSPGQGDTQYF. CDR3 DNA sequence: TGTGCCAGCAGCCCGGGCCAGGGAGATACGCAGTATTTT. The rearrangement links TRBV7-2 to TRBJ2-3, with D possibly matching TRBD1 (5 bases). The ends were cut back, 5 bases at V and 5 bases at J, with 11 bases in the middle. Germline CDR1 reads SGHTA; CDR2 reads FQGNSA. CDR3 length equals 13 residues. The full variable domain, in which reference TRBV7-2 and TRBJ2-3 provide the parts outside the CDR3, is GAGVSQSPSNKVTEKGKDVELRCDPISGHTALYWYRQSLGQGLEFLIYFQGNSAPDKSGLPSDRFSAERTGGSVSTLTIQRTQQEDSAVYLCASSPGQGDTQYFGPGTRLTVL.